These 16 T cell receptor beta chains came from one sample sequenced in a study of blood T cell repertoires in COVID-19. TCRdb's copy holds only in-frame clones and misses some; the assay was immunoSEQ multiplex PCR. This table has about 170,000 clones, about 89% appearing once. Specimen: peripheral blood. Receptors originate from a man between 70 and 80 years old with acute or convalescent COVID-19.

Worth noting for this clone: This same CDR3 is encoded by further DNA sequences in the sample. The V gene is TRBV5-1, the J gene TRBJ2-2; D might be TRBD1 (6 bases). CDR1 SGHRS and CDR2 YFSETQ come from the germline V gene. There are 14 residues in the CDR3. Trimming took 4 bases from V and 1 from J, leaving 8 bases between them. CDR3 amino acids: CASSLGQNTGELFF. In DNA, the CDR3 is TGCGCCAGCAGCCTGGGACAGAACACCGGGGAGCTGTTTTTT.

On this clone: Compared with germline, one end of the junction differs, possibly owing to a read error. Additional DNA sequences in this sample encode the identical CDR3. This chain joins TRBV5-1 and TRBJ2-7; 13 positions agree with TRBD2. Per germline, CDR1 SGHRS and CDR2 YFSETQ. This CDR3 has 16 amino acids. The CDR3 sequence: CASARTSGGGSYEQYF. CDR3 in DNA: TGCGCCAGCGCAAGGACTAGCGGGGGAGGCTCCTACGAGCAGTACTTT. The full variable domain, in which reference TRBV5-1 and TRBJ2-7 provide the parts outside the CDR3, is KAGVTQTPRYLIKTRGQQVTLSCSPISGHRSVSWYQQTPGQGLQFLFEYFSETQRNKGNFPGRFSGRQFSNSRSEMNVSTLELGDSALYLCASARTSGGGSYEQYFGPGTRLTVT.

V usage is TRBV10-1 and J usage is TRBJ2-1, with 11 positions matching TRBD1. This CDR3 region has 15 residues. V was clipped by 2 bases and J by 3 bases; unmatched bases: 0. Germline CDR1 and CDR2: WNHNN and SYGVQD (reference sequence). CDR3 coding DNA: TGCGCCAGCAGTGAGGGGACAGGGGGCTACAATGAGCAGTTCTTC. Translation: CASSEGTGGYNEQFF.

The V call is TRBV9, the J call TRBJ2-3, with D possibly matching TRBD1 (6 bases). The V gene's germline CDR1 is SGDLS and CDR2 YYNGEE. The CDR3 totals 14 residues. V was shortened by 3 bases and J by 4 bases, with 12 bases between the two germline ends. CDR3 in DNA: TGTGCCAGCAGCGCCTCAGGGGCCCCAGATACGCAGTATTTT. This translates into CASSASGAPDTQYF.

V gene TRBV29-1 combines with J gene TRBJ1-2, with D possibly matching TRBD1 (5 bases). Trimming shortened V by 4 bases and J by 1 base, and 13 bases separated the two germline ends. This CDR3 region has 14 residues. Per the germline V gene, CDR1 is SQVTM and CDR2 is ANQGSEA. Here the CDR3 reads CSVALAGRNYGYTF. DNA for the CDR3: TGCAGCGTTGCTTTGGCAGGGCGTAACTATGGCTACACCTTC.

This chain joins TRBV18 and TRBJ2-7, with D perhaps TRBD1 (5 bases). The CDR3 loop spans 14 amino acids. The V gene lost 0 bases and the J gene lost 4 bases, with 10 bases spanning the gap. Germline CDR1 reads KGHSH; CDR2 reads LQKENI. This CDR3 reads CASSPPGQTYEQYF. Here the CDR3 DNA reads TGTGCCAGCTCACCACCGGGGCAGACATACGAGCAGTACTTC.

The rearrangement joins TRBV5-4 to TRBJ2-2, with D perhaps matching TRBD2 (5 bases). V was clipped by 0 bases and J by 5 bases, with 11 bases between them. Germline values: CDR1 SGHNT, CDR2 YYREEE (reference sequence). This CDR3 comprises 15 residues. The CDR3 DNA reads TGTGCCAGCAGCTTGGGAGGGCTTTCGACCGGGGAGCTGTTTTTT. Translated, it gives CASSLGGLSTGELFF.

This clone was seen only once. V is TRBV18 and J is TRBJ2-7; D might be TRBD2 (7 bases). Germline loops: CDR1 KGHSH, CDR2 LQKENI. Trimming pared 6 bases from V and 7 bases from J, leaving 22 bases between. The CDR3 is 15 residues long. This CDR3 is CASSPAGAPRGEQYF. The DNA of the CDR3 is TGTGCCAGCTCCCCGGCGGGGGCCCCCCGAGGGGAGCAGTACTTC.

The rearrangement joins TRBV10-3 to TRBJ1-5; 10 nucleotides line up with TRBD1. CDR3 length equals 14 residues. Germline V lookup: CDR1 ENHRY, CDR2 SYGVKD. V was pared by 6 bases and J by 4 bases, with 3 bases of the junction left unmatched. The CDR3 loop reads CAIRPGQGNQPQHF. The DNA for the CDR3 is TGTGCCATCAGACCGGGACAGGGGAATCAGCCCCAGCATTTT.

The chain combines TRBV5-1 with TRBJ2-2, with 11 bases matching TRBD2. Germline V CDR1 and CDR2: SGHRS, YFSETQ. The CDR3 totals 17 residues. After removal of 4 bases from V and 2 bases from J, the junction contained 7 bases not matched to a gene. The CDR3 nucleotides read TGCGCCAGCAGCGGTCGACTAGCGGGGACTAACACCGGGGAGCTGTTTTTT. Its translation is CASSGRLAGTNTGELFF. Complete variable domain (other parts from reference TRBV5-1 and TRBJ2-2): KAGVTQTPRYLIKTRGQQVTLSCSPISGHRSVSWYQQTPGQGLQFLFEYFSETQRNKGNFPGRFSGRQFSNSRSEMNVSTLELGDSALYLCASSGRLAGTNTGELFFGEGSRLTVL.

The chain combines TRBV30 with TRBJ1-2; D gene unclear. V was shortened by 0 bases and J by 7 bases, with 6 bases between the two germline ends. This CDR3 contains 11 residues. Per germline, CDR1 GTSNPN and CDR2 SVGIG (reference sequence). The CDR3: CAWSVNGGYTF. CDR3 coding DNA: TGTGCCTGGAGTGTTAACGGTGGCTACACCTTC.

CDR3 region: CASSDQGGTEAFF. CDR3 nucleotides: TGTGCCAGCAGTGATCAGGGGGGCACTGAAGCTTTCTTT. The chain links TRBV6-1 to TRBJ1-1; 7 bases line up with TRBD1. The CDR3 extends over 13 amino acids. Per germline, CDR1 MNHNS and CDR2 SASEGT. Unmatched junction bases numbered 2, after V lost 3 bases and J lost 4 bases.

V and J are TRBV4-2 and TRBJ1-2, with D perhaps TRBD1 (5 bases). Trimming removed 0 bases at V and 6 bases at J, with 11 bases between. The CDR3 consists of 14 residues. Germline CDR1 reads LGHNA; CDR2 reads YNFKEQ. CDR3 loop: CASSQDRQSNGYTF. The DNA of the CDR3 is TGTGCCAGCAGCCAAGATCGACAGTCCAATGGCTACACCTTC.

The chain employs TRBV11-3 and TRBJ2-3; D possibly corresponds to TRBD1 (7 bases). CDR1 and CDR2 (germline): SGHNT, YENEEA. The CDR3 is 15 amino acids. Between the trimmed V and J ends, which lost 1 base and 2 bases, there was a span of 10 bases. CDR3 residues: CASSLGRGPTDTQYF. The CDR3, as DNA: TGTGCCAGCAGCTTAGGGAGGGGGCCCACAGATACGCAGTATTTT.

This chain connects TRBV12-3 or TRBV12-4 to TRBJ1-2; D not resolved. This CDR3 has 13 amino acids. The V end was cut by 3 bases, the J end by 10 bases, with 15 bases between. In DNA form, the CDR3 reads TGTGCCAGCAGTTTTGGGCAGGCGGGCCACTACACCTTC. This sequence encodes CASSFGQAGHYTF.

The rearrangement links TRBV27 to TRBJ1-4; the match to TRBD1 covers 8 bases. Germline V gene lookup returns CDR1 MNHEY and CDR2 SMNVEV (reference sequence). CDR3 length: 16 residues. Germline trimming cut 6 bases from V and 8 bases from J; bases unmatched to any gene: 14. CDR3 sequence (DNA): TGTGCCAGCAGGAGGACAGGGTTTCGCACAATAGAAAAACTGTTTTTT. Amino acids: CASRRTGFRTIEKLFF.